Below, one TCR beta chain is given with its context. The antigen remains unidentified. This specimen comes from a study of T cell responses to AZD1222 COVID-19 vaccine. For the study at large: Pooling covered second doses at about 4 or about 12 weeks.

CDR3 length equals 13 residues. Per the germline V gene, CDR1 is SGHTA and CDR2 is FQGNSA. V lost 3 bases to trimming and J lost 5 bases; unmatched junction nucleotides: 3. Regarding the study as a whole: Repertoires were sampled only after the peak T cell response. Most donors were white British and more were female, and clonal diversity was possibly underestimated.

This table comes from immunoSEQ multiplex PCR, and its TCRdb copy is limited to in-frame clones, with some not included. The repertoire has 130,000 to 150,000 clones, 70% to 90% of them found once; the top ten carry approximately 2.1%. This clonotype was sampled from an adult in good health. The sample in question was peripheral blood, obtained on day 0 of AZD1222 vaccination. The J gene is TRBJ2-5, the V gene TRBV7-2; 7 bases fit TRBD2. This CDR3 reads CASSLGGVETQYF. In DNA, the CDR3 is TGTGCCAGCAGCTTGGGGGGGGTGGAGACCCAGTACTTC.